The 5 T cell receptor beta chains in this list originate from one sample, sequenced in a study of radiation and T cells in renal cell carcinoma (dated by TCRdb to 2018 to 2020). The sample's time point, from its label and the paper: blood 4 weeks post-SBRT, at nephrectomy. This specimen's treatment or condition label, interpreted: 15 Gy SBRT to primary tumor, nephrectomy 4 weeks later. Receptor amplification or capture employed the immunoSEQ multiplex PCR assay. TCRdb obtained this table from immuneACCESS and retained in-frame rearrangements with V and J assigned. These tables miss some clones; where compared with another copy, unresolved V genes account for less than half of the shortfall, and the remainder is unexplained. The sample table records tens of thousands of clones; roughly 83% of these occur just once. Under 2.5% of the sample belongs to the ten largest clones. This specimen was blood, taken from a patient whose treatment included radiotherapy and nephrectomy. These receptors all stem from a woman aged 55-69 years with renal cell carcinoma.

J is TRBJ2-2 and V is TRBV5-8, with TRBD1 as a possible D gene (6 bases). V lost 3 bases and J 4 bases, leaving 16 bases between the germline ends. The CDR3 covers 16 residues. Germline CDR1 and CDR2: SGHTS and YDEGEE. In DNA form, the CDR3 reads TGTGCCAGCAGCTCCGACCTCAGGGGTGGCACCGGGGAGCTGTTTTTT. It specifies CASSSDLRGGTGELFF.

The V call is TRBV28, the J call TRBJ2-5, with TRBD1 matching over 8 bases. CDR1 is MDHEN and CDR2 is SYDVKM in the germline V gene. Trimming at V came to 3 bases and at J to 2 bases, leaving 8 bases not matched to a gene. The CDR3 runs 16 residues. CDR3 DNA: TGTGCCAGCAGTTTCTCCTCTGGACAGGGTCAAGAGACCCAGTACTTC. Translating gives CASSFSSGQGQETQYF.

This chain connects TRBV6-5 to TRBJ1-2, with 9 bases that match TRBD1. V shed 10 bases, J shed 4 bases, and the junction held 10 bases outside the gene matches. The length of the CDR3 is 14 residues. Germline lookup yields CDR1 MNHEY and CDR2 SVGAGI. The DNA of the CDR3 is TGTGCCACCCATCGGGGACAGGGAGCCTATGGCTACACCTTC. Translated: CATHRGQGAYGYTF.

V gene TRBV7-9 combines with J gene TRBJ1-5; D perhaps matches TRBD1 (5 bases). Germline CDR1 and CDR2: SEHNR and FQNEAQ (reference sequence). The CDR3 extends over 14 amino acids. With 3 bases removed from V and 4 bases from J, the gap between germline ends came to 10 bases. The CDR3 bases are TGTGCCAGCAGCTTGGGGGGTGGAAATCAGCCCCAGCATTTT. Its protein is CASSLGGGNQPQHF.

The chain's CDR3 is CASSGPYGYTF. The CDR3 DNA is TGTGCCAGCAGTGGGCCCTATGGCTACACCTTC. The chain links TRBV2 to TRBJ1-2; D is ambiguous. CDR3 length equals 11 residues. Germline CDR1 SNHLY, CDR2 FYNNEI. V dropped 4 bases and J dropped 4 bases, with 4 bases sitting between them.